The 27 T cell receptor beta chains reported below all come from one sample, sequenced in a study of T cell repertoires in cytomegalovirus infection. TCRdb fed the reads into MiXCR, producing one record per CDR3 protein. The sample shows around 450,000 distinct CDR3 sequences, approximately 30% of them seen only once. Sequenced material: PBMCs. The source of these receptors is a human donor in good health (CMV status not recorded). Some clones in this sample may be carry-over from other donors' samples.

This clonotype was counted at least ten times. The chain has TRBV7-2 and TRBJ2-2; no clear D. Trimming took 4 bases from V and 0 from J, leaving 12 bases between them. This CDR3 has 16 amino acids. CDR1 and CDR2 (germline): SGHTA, FQGNSA. The CDR3 protein is CASSSIGSANTGELFF. In nucleotides, the CDR3 is TGTGCCAGCAGCTCCATAGGCAGCGCGAACACCGGGGAGCTGTTTTTT.

This clonotype appeared a few times. CDR3 in DNA: TGTGCCAGCAGCTTCGGGACGGACCCTTCCGAGCAGTACTTC. Amino acid sequence: CASSFGTDPSEQYF. The gene calls are TRBV11-2 and TRBJ2-7; perhaps D is TRBD1 or TRBD2 (5 bases each). CDR1 and CDR2 from the germline V gene are SGHAT and FQNNGV. V shed 3 bases and J shed 6 bases, with 15 bases lying between them. CDR3 size: 14 residues.

The genes are TRBV6-2 or TRBV6-3 and TRBJ2-7; no reliable D call. With 2 bases removed from V and 6 bases from J, the gap between germline ends came to 8 bases. This CDR3 contains 12 residues. CDR1 is MNHEY, CDR2 SVGEGT, per germline. This chain's CDR3 is CASSYPPGEQYF. In nucleotides, the CDR3 is TGTGCCAGCAGTTACCCCCCTGGCGAGCAGTACTTC.

This clonotype was seen more than once but under ten times. This chain uses TRBV28 with TRBJ1-2; no definite D call. This CDR3 has 15 residues. Per the germline V gene, CDR1 is MDHEN and CDR2 is SYDVKM. V was clipped by 1 base and J by 4 bases, with 13 bases between them. The CDR3 nucleotides are TGTGCCAGCAGTTTATCGGCCCGGGTCCCCTATGGCTACACCTTC. Encoded protein: CASSLSARVPYGYTF.

The genes are TRBV20-1 and TRBJ2-7; D tentatively reads TRBD1 or TRBD2 (5 bases each). The CDR3 loop spans 14 amino acids. Germline V gene data show CDR1 as DFQATT and CDR2 as SNEGSKA (reference sequence). Trimming cost V 3 bases and J 5 bases, with 17 bases left between them. CDR3 coding DNA: TGCAGTGCTAGCATTCCGAGGGGATCGCACGAGCAGTACTTC. This sequence encodes CSASIPRGSHEQYF.

This clonotype was seen many times. The chain uses TRBV7-2 and TRBJ1-4; 7 nucleotides align to TRBD1. Germline-derived CDR1 and CDR2 are SGHTA and FQGNSA. The V and J ends lost 5 bases and 3 bases, in that order; junction bases with no gene match: 6. This CDR3 region has 15 residues. The CDR3 protein is CASSPDREPNEKLFF. The CDR3 DNA is TGTGCCAGCAGCCCAGACAGGGAACCTAATGAAAAACTGTTTTTT.

This rearrangement joins TRBV27 to TRBJ2-7; TRBD2 agrees at 7 bases. The CDR3 totals 15 residues. The germline V gene encodes CDR1 MNHEY and CDR2 SMNVEV (reference sequence). V lost 5 bases, J lost 2 bases, and 9 bases stayed unmatched. The CDR3 DNA sequence: TGTGCCAGCAGTCGGACTAGTGGATATCCCTACGAGCAGTACTTC. Protein product: CASSRTSGYPYEQYF.

This chain joins TRBV3-1 and TRBJ1-3, with 8 bases that match TRBD1. CDR1 is LGHDT, CDR2 YNNKEL, per germline (reference sequence). With 2 bases clipped from V and 4 bases from J, the junction kept 10 bases outside the gene matches. This CDR3 is built from 17 residues. CDR3 amino acids: CASSQLWKRTGGNTIYF. In DNA, the CDR3 is TGTGCCAGCAGCCAACTCTGGAAAAGGACAGGGGGAAACACCATATATTTT.

The V and J genes are TRBV7-6 and TRBJ2-3; 7 bases line up with TRBD2. V lost 1 base, J lost 2 bases, and 15 bases stayed unmatched. CDR1 and CDR2 from the germline V gene are SGHVS and FNYEAQ. The CDR3 totals 19 residues. The CDR3 is CASSLGLPTGGINTDTQYF. The CDR3 DNA sequence: TGTGCCAGCAGCTTAGGTCTACCCACCGGGGGGATAAACACAGATACGCAGTATTTT.

This chain connects TRBV6-1 to TRBJ2-3, with D possibly being TRBD1 or TRBD2 (5 bases each). Trimming left V 7 bases short and J 2 bases short, with 16 bases between. In germline, CDR1 is MNHNS, CDR2 SASEGT. This CDR3 has 15 residues. CDR3 protein: CASTWGGLHTDTQYF. CDR3 nucleotide sequence: TGTGCCAGCACCTGGGGCGGACTCCACACAGATACGCAGTATTTT.

This clonotype was recorded a few times. The CDR3 protein is CSVVGGRDRGFFEQYF. The CDR3 DNA reads TGCAGCGTTGTGGGGGGCAGGGACAGGGGTTTCTTCGAGCAGTACTTC. This chain uses TRBV29-1 with TRBJ2-7; 10 bases are a match to TRBD1. J lost 6 bases, V lost 4 bases, and 15 bases had no gene match. The CDR3 has 16 amino acids. CDR1 is SQVTM and CDR2 is ANQGSEA in the germline V gene.

This chain connects TRBV6-8 to TRBJ2-1; D unresolved. The CDR3 is 15 residues long. V was cut by 6 bases and J by 0 bases, with 12 bases left in between. Germline CDR1 reads MNHGY; CDR2 reads SAAAGT. CDR3 loop: CASRPKPSSYNEQFF. The CDR3 DNA reads as TGTGCCAGCAGGCCGAAACCCAGCTCCTACAATGAGCAGTTCTTC.

This clonotype occurred many times. The gene calls are TRBV7-2 and TRBJ2-2; possible D gene TRBD1, 5 bases. The CDR3 contains 16 residues. Trimming shortened V by 6 bases and J by 3 bases, and 17 bases separated the two germline ends. CDR1 SGHTA and CDR2 FQGNSA come from the germline V gene. This CDR3 reads CASSTQGSRDTGELFF. For the CDR3, the DNA is TGTGCCAGCAGTACGCAGGGTTCCCGAGACACCGGGGAGCTGTTTTTT. The full variable domain, completed using reference TRBV7-2 and TRBJ2-2, is GAGVSQSPSNKVTEKGKDVELRCDPISGHTALYWYRQSLGQGLEFLIYFQGNSAPDKSGLPSDRFSAERTGGSVSTLTIQRTQQEDSAVYLCASSTQGSRDTGELFFGEGSRLTVL.

V usage is TRBV11-2 and J usage is TRBJ2-7; TRBD1 matches at 8 bases. With 5 bases clipped from V and 4 bases from J, the junction kept 10 bases outside the gene matches. Germline-derived CDR1 and CDR2 are SGHAT and FQNNGV. This CDR3 is built from 15 residues. CDR3 in DNA: TGTGCCAGCAGCACCGGGACAGGAGGAGGGTACGAGCAGTACTTC. This sequence encodes CASSTGTGGGYEQYF.

The V gene is TRBV5-6, the J gene TRBJ2-3, with TRBD1 matching 7 bases. The CDR3 has 14 amino acids. Germline V gene lookup returns CDR1 SGHDT and CDR2 YYEEEE. V shed 4 bases and J 3 bases; nucleotides not matched to a gene: 5. The CDR3 bases are TGTGCCAGCAGCCTACTACAGGGGACAGATACGCAGTATTTT. Residues: CASSLLQGTDTQYF.

As regards this clonotype: One junction end disagrees with the germline gene, perhaps due to a read error. The chain joins TRBV14 to TRBJ2-1; D could derive from TRBD1 or TRBD2 (5 bases each). The CDR3 totals 14 residues. The germline V gene has CDR1 SGHDN and CDR2 FVKESK. The CDR3 loop reads CASSQELDSHEQCF. The CDR3 nucleotides are TGTGCCAGCAGCCAAGAACTAGACAGCCATGAGCAGTGCTTC.

This chain connects TRBV4-2 to TRBJ1-4, with unresolved D. Trimming took 0 bases from V and 7 from J, leaving 6 bases between them. CDR3 size: 13 residues. The germline V gene has CDR1 LGHNA and CDR2 YNFKEQ. CDR3 DNA sequence: TGTGCCAGCAGCCAAGACAGGCCTGAAAAACTGTTTTTT. The encoded protein is CASSQDRPEKLFF.

Worth noting for this clonotype: An end of the junction differs from the germline gene, which may be a read error. The chain couples TRBV7-9 to TRBJ2-7; 9 nucleotides line up with TRBD1. The CDR3 runs to 15 residues. The germline V gene has CDR1 SEHNR and CDR2 FQNEAQ (reference sequence). CDR3 sequence (DNA): TGTGCCTGCAGCTTAGAAGGGACAGGGTTTGGCGAGCAGTACTTC. Encoded protein: CACSLEGTGFGEQYF. Looking up the rest from reference TRBV7-9 and TRBJ2-7 gives the full variable domain: DTGVSQNPRHKITKRGQNVTFRCDPISEHNRLYWYRQTLGQGPEFLTYFQNEAQLEKSRLLSDRFSAERPKGSFSTLEIQRTEQGDSAMYLCACSLEGTGFGEQYFGPGTRLTVT.

In regard to this clonotype: A read error may be the cause here, since a much bigger clone is one base away. V gene TRBV7-2 combines with J gene TRBJ1-1; D gene unclear. V was cut by 1 base and J by 1 base, with 10 bases left in between. Germline-derived CDR1 and CDR2 are SGHTA and FQGNSA. The CDR3 extends over 15 amino acids. The CDR3 bases are TGTGCCAGCAGCTTAGAAGACTTAGCGAACACTGAAGCTTTCTTT. Amino acid sequence: CASSLEDLANTEAFF.

This chain uses TRBV28 with TRBJ2-7, with D unclear. Trimming pared 3 bases from V and 6 bases from J, leaving 9 bases between. Germline loops: CDR1 MDHEN, CDR2 SYDVKM. The length of the CDR3 is 12 residues. In nucleotides, the CDR3 is TGTGCCAGCAGTTTTAGGGTGGGCGAGCAGTACTTC. Encoded protein: CASSFRVGEQYF.

The V call is TRBV19, the J call TRBJ1-3; no firm D call. The V gene's germline CDR1 is LNHDA and CDR2 SQIVND (reference sequence). Trimming removed 6 bases from V and 4 bases from J, with 7 bases in between. The CDR3 covers 12 residues. CDR3 sequence (DNA): TGTGCCAGTAGGCTGACGGGAAACACCATATATTTT. It translates to CASRLTGNTIYF.

Notes on this clonotype: Just one base apart from a much larger clone, this may be a read error. Because the CDR3 is missing its conserved closing phenylalanine or tryptophan, this is likely a read error. The chain combines TRBV12-3 or TRBV12-4 with TRBJ2-1; 10 bases line up with TRBD2. The length of the CDR3 is 15 residues. J was trimmed by 4 bases and V by 5 bases; bases with no gene match: 5. The CDR3 reads CASSRLAGAYNEQFI. The DNA of the CDR3 is TGTGCCAGCAGTCGGCTAGCGGGAGCTTACAATGAGCAGTTCATC.

This clonotype was recorded many times. J is TRBJ2-2 and V is TRBV20-1; D remains ambiguous. CDR1 and CDR2 (germline): DFQATT, SNEGSKA (reference sequence). The CDR3 spans 13 residues. Deletions cut 4 bases from V and 0 bases from J, with 6 bases between. CDR3 sequence: CSATDTNTGELFF. CDR3 nucleotides: TGCAGTGCTACCGATACGAACACCGGGGAGCTGTTTTTT.

The genes are TRBV12-3 or TRBV12-4 and TRBJ2-3; D perhaps matches TRBD1 (5 bases). V was cut by 7 bases and J by 6 bases, with 20 bases left in between. The CDR3 is made up of 15 amino acids. CDR3 nucleotide sequence: TGTGCCAGCAAGGGGCAGCCGAACCTTTTGGATACGCAGTATTTT. Protein product: CASKGQPNLLDTQYF.

This clonotype was counted many times. The chain uses TRBV7-2 and TRBJ2-5; 8 nucleotides line up with TRBD2. Unmatched junction bases numbered 4, after V lost 2 bases and J lost 2 bases. Germline V gives CDR1 SGHTA, CDR2 FQGNSA. This CDR3 comprises 15 residues. The chain's CDR3 is CASSLSRGAQETQYF. The CDR3 DNA sequence: TGTGCCAGCAGCTTATCGCGGGGGGCACAAGAGACCCAGTACTTC.

This chain uses TRBV27 with TRBJ2-7; 7 bases line up with TRBD1. CDR3 length equals 14 residues. The germline gives CDR1 MNHEY, CDR2 SMNVEV (reference sequence). Trimming took 5 bases from V and 0 from J; bases not matched to a gene: 4. CDR3 sequence reads: CASSMGQNSYEQYF. The CDR3 DNA reads TGTGCCAGCAGTATGGGACAGAACTCCTACGAGCAGTACTTC.

This clonotype has ten or more counts. CDR3 DNA sequence: TGTGCCAGCAGCATTAGCGGGGGAACAGCTAATTCACCCCTCCACTTT. Translation: CASSISGGTANSPLHF. The chain has TRBV7-2 and TRBJ1-6; tentative D call: TRBD1 (5 bases). The CDR3 length is 16 residues. V was trimmed by 5 bases and J by 6 bases, leaving 17 bases between them. In germline, CDR1 is SGHTA, CDR2 FQGNSA.